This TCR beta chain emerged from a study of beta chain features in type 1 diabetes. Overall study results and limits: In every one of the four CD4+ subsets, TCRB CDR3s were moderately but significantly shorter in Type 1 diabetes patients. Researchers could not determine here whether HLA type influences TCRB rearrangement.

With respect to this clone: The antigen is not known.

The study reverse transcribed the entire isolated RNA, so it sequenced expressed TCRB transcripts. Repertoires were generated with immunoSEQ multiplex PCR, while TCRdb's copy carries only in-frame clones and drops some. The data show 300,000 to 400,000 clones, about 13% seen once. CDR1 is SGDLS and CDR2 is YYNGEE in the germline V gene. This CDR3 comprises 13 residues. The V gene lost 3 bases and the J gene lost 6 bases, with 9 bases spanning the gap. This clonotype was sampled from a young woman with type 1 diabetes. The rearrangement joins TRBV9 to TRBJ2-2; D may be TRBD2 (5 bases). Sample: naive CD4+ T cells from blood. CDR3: CASSGTSPGELFF. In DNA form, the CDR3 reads TGTGCCAGCAGCGGAACTAGTCCCGGGGAGCTGTTTTTT.